One TCR beta chain is described in this entry. Its antigen remains unidentified. Per-nucleotide qualities are absent, and no much larger clonotype sits a single base away. TCR cDNA was made using 5'RACE template switching, a step that added a universal primer site and unique molecular identifiers. Priming of cDNA synthesis was performed from both the TCR alpha and TCR beta constant segments. Libraries were amplified in two PCR steps, with sample barcodes and sequencing adapters added in the second step. Sequencing of libraries was done on Illumina HiSeq 2500 (2x100 bp) or NovaSeq (2x150 bp). As for how the authors treated the data: Reads were demultiplexed and collapsed into UMI consensus sequences with MIGEC, and V(D)J alignment was performed with MiXCR. Vaccine-responding clonotypes were defined with edgeR using replicate PBMC samples, requiring FDR below 0.01 and a log2 fold change above 5 up to day 15. Each bulk clonotype was labeled CD4 or CD8 based on which sequenced repertoire, CD4 or CD8, contained the clonotype at higher abundance. TCRdb cleaned the public reads at Q25 with fastp, built clones with MiXCR and kept in-frame beta chains. Rows with a matching CDR3 protein are joined into one entry that keeps the most common DNA and genes. The V and J calls and clone size are TCRdb's, not the authors'. In this sample the table shows about 360,000 distinct CDR3 sequences, 6.2% of which occur a single time. The top ten constitute approximately 16% of the sample.

The treatment or condition label for this specimen denotes: live attenuated yellow fever vaccine strain. At each blood-draw timepoint, two biological replicates of bulk PBMCs were obtained. A standard Ficoll-Paque protocol was used to isolate PBMCs from peripheral blood. TriZol was used to extract RNA from bulk PBMCs, CD4 and CD8 fractions, and dextramer-positive and dextramer-negative fractions. This sample was included in a study of T cells after yellow fever vaccination (dated by TCRdb to between 2018 and 2020). For context, the study as a whole: The SMART-Seq v4 Ultra Low Input RNA kit was used to prepare libraries from fractions with low cell numbers. Two healthy male donors, one aged 18 to 30 and one aged 30 to 40 years, made up the cohort. Bulk TCR alpha and beta repertoires were sequenced longitudinally to track T-cell clones before and after primary and booster YFV17D yellow fever vaccination. Blood samples were taken at several timepoints before and after primary and secondary immunization, and bulk PBMC replicates and cell subsets were isolated.

General conclusions and limits of the study: The secondary T-cell response was found to be weaker but faster than the primary response, with a peak reached on day 5 rather than on day 15. A small share of clonotypes was detected in both CD4 and CD8 compartments, with the overlap likely arising from convergent recombination. Because abundant contaminating clonotypes from the bulk population could be contained in FACS-sorted repertoires, computational filtering was required. Because the study included only a couple of donors, the extent to which the findings can be generalized is limited. After the booster, most of the clones that had expanded following primary vaccination were detected again (almost 98% of CD4 and around 87% of CD8), which suggests that memory was broadly maintained.

Measured from the cysteine to the phenylalanine, the CDR3 is 11 residues long. Just the 33-base CDR3 DNA is kept, in frame starting at base 1. As encoded in the germline V gene (reference sequence), CDR1 is LNHDA while CDR2 is SQIVND. Unmatched junction bases come to 8, with V trimmed by 9 bases and J by 12 bases. This chain is built from TRBV19 and TRBJ2-1; 7 bases in the middle match TRBD1. The TCR sequence derives from a young man who received the YFV17D yellow fever vaccine. Sequences were derived from PBMCs, sampled 5 days after the yellow fever booster vaccination. This receptor has the CDR3 CASKTGERQFF. The nucleotides read TGTGCCAGCAAAACAGGGGAACGGCAGTTCTTC.